These 29 T cell receptor beta chains were sequenced from one sample in a study of blood T cell repertoires in COVID-19. Sequencing was performed with immunoSEQ multiplex PCR; in TCRdb, only in-frame clones are kept and a portion is missing. The top ten clones hold roughly 8% of a sample with some 500,000 clones, approximately 91% of them seen once. The sequencing sample was made of peripheral blood. Receptor source: a woman between 45 and 60 years old with COVID-19, enrolled during active disease.

The V call is TRBV5-4, the J call TRBJ1-2; no clear D gene. V was cut by 4 bases and J by 3 bases, with 19 bases left in between. The CDR3 extends over 16 amino acids. The germline V gene has CDR1 SGHNT and CDR2 YYREEE (reference sequence). The CDR3 nucleotides read TGTGCCAGCAGCCCTACTCGGCAGAGACTCTACTATGGCTACACCTTC. This translates into CASSPTRQRLYYGYTF.

V is TRBV2 and J is TRBJ1-1; D gene unclear. Germline V CDR1 and CDR2: SNHLY, FYNNEI. CDR3 length: 15 amino acids. Deletions cut 7 bases from V and 0 bases from J, with 15 bases between. The CDR3 here is CASTAGRALNTEAFF. CDR3 bases: TGTGCCAGCACAGCGGGCAGAGCACTGAACACTGAAGCTTTCTTT.

J is TRBJ1-1 and V is TRBV18; the D is unclear. The germline gives CDR1 KGHSH, CDR2 LQKENI. The CDR3 length is 13 residues. V was clipped by 2 bases and J by 5 bases, with 9 bases between them. In DNA form, the CDR3 reads TGTGCCAGCTCACCAAATGCCCAGACTGAAGCTTTCTTT. Amino acids: CASSPNAQTEAFF.

V usage is TRBV6-5 and J usage is TRBJ1-2; 7 bases match TRBD1. Germline CDR1 reads MNHEY; CDR2 reads SVGAGI. Unmatched junction bases numbered 8, after V lost 8 bases and J lost 8 bases. This CDR3 is 12 amino acids long. DNA of the CDR3: TGTGCCAGCCAAGGGGGCGAGGGGGGCTACACCTTC. It specifies CASQGGEGGYTF.

The genes are TRBV19 and TRBJ2-1, with TRBD2 identical over 10 bases. V dropped 9 bases and J dropped 6; count of bases not matched to a gene: 14. This CDR3 comprises 16 residues. Germline CDR1 is LNHDA and CDR2 is SQIVND (reference sequence). The CDR3 nucleotides read TGTGCCAGCTCTCACCCCCCAGCGGGGGGGCGCAATGAGCAGTTCTTC. Translating gives CASSHPPAGGRNEQFF.

This chain joins TRBV7-9 and TRBJ2-6; 9 positions match TRBD2. Germline loops: CDR1 SEHNR, CDR2 FQNEAQ (reference sequence). The CDR3 is 18 amino acids. V was pared by 4 bases and J by 0 bases, with 7 bases of the junction left unmatched. CDR3 in DNA: TGTGCCAGCAGCTATAGGAGCGGGGGGTTCTCTGGGGCCAACGTCCTGACTTTC. Translated, it gives CASSYRSGGFSGANVLTF.

The chain links TRBV5-1 to TRBJ2-5, with 7 bases identical to TRBD1. Germline lookup yields CDR1 SGHRS and CDR2 YFSETQ. The CDR3 is made up of 14 amino acids. The ends lost 7 bases at V and 6 bases at J; junction bases unmatched: 12. The CDR3, as DNA: TGCGCCAGCGGACCCCGACAGGGAAGACAGACCCAGTACTTC. Encoded protein: CASGPRQGRQTQYF.

This chain uses TRBV19 with TRBJ2-3, with 8 positions matching TRBD1. The CDR3 sequence is 16 residues long. In germline, CDR1 is LNHDA, CDR2 SQIVND (reference sequence). V trimming: 3 bases; J trimming: 0 bases; junction bases outside the gene matches: 5. CDR3 region: CASSIAWDRSTDTQYF. Written as DNA, the CDR3 is TGTGCCAGTAGTATCGCCTGGGACAGGAGCACAGATACGCAGTATTTT.

This chain connects TRBV30 to TRBJ1-3; D not certain. This CDR3 contains 13 residues. Trimming removed 2 bases at V and 1 base at J, with 6 bases between. CDR1 GTSNPN and CDR2 SVGIG come from the germline V gene (reference sequence). CDR3 nucleotide sequence: TGTGCCTGGAGTCGGGGATCTGGAAACACCATATATTTT. This sequence encodes CAWSRGSGNTIYF.

The chain is built from TRBV28 and TRBJ1-2; 7 nucleotides agree with TRBD1. CDR1 and CDR2 from the germline V gene are MDHEN and SYDVKM. V trimming: 5 bases; J trimming: 0 bases; junction bases outside the gene matches: 9. The CDR3 spans 16 residues. As DNA, the CDR3 is TGTGCCAGCAGTCTACACAGGGGTCTAGCTAACTATGGCTACACCTTC. This translates into CASSLHRGLANYGYTF.

The chain is built from TRBV2 and TRBJ2-2, with no clear D. This CDR3 spans 14 amino acids. CDR1 and CDR2 (germline): SNHLY, FYNNEI. Between the trimmed V and J ends, which lost 7 bases and 0 bases, there was a span of 9 bases. DNA of the CDR3: TGTGCCAGCACCCAGTCCGCGAACACCGGGGAGCTGTTTTTT. As protein: CASTQSANTGELFF.

The J gene is TRBJ2-7, the V gene TRBV5-1, with D unclear. Per the germline V gene, CDR1 is SGHRS and CDR2 is YFSETQ. This CDR3 has 15 amino acids. V lost 1 base to trimming and J lost 2 bases, with 13 bases between them. The DNA of the CDR3 is TGCGCCAGCAGCTTGTATAAGTCAGGCACCTACGAGCAGTACTTC. Amino acids: CASSLYKSGTYEQYF.

V and J are TRBV5-4 and TRBJ1-5, with unresolved D. The ends were cut back, 2 bases at V and 6 bases at J, with 6 bases in the middle. Germline CDR1 is SGHNT and CDR2 is YYREEE (reference sequence). This CDR3 spans 12 amino acids. CDR3 in DNA: TGTGCCAGCAGCTTACCGGTTCAGCCCCAGCATTTT. It encodes CASSLPVQPQHF.

With respect to this clone: Other nucleotide sequences in the sample specify the same CDR3. The V and J genes are TRBV12-3 or TRBV12-4 and TRBJ1-5; 7 positions agree with TRBD1. The CDR3 runs 13 residues. The V gene end was trimmed by 2 bases and the J gene end by 5 bases; junction bases not matched to a gene: 0. The CDR3 DNA follows: TGTGCCAGCAGTTTACAGGGGGATCAGCCCCAGCATTTT. It yields the protein CASSLQGDQPQHF.

The genes are TRBV25-1 and TRBJ2-3; 10 positions match TRBD2. After removal of 3 bases from V and 1 base from J, the junction contained 7 bases not matched to a gene. This CDR3 has 17 residues. Germline V gene sequence: CDR1 MGHDK, CDR2 SYGVNS. CDR3 in DNA: TGTGCCAGCAGTGACCCTACTAGCGGGGTGGGCACAGATACGCAGTATTTT. Its translation: CASSDPTSGVGTDTQYF.

This rearrangement joins TRBV24-1 to TRBJ2-5, with 7 bases matching TRBD2. From germline, CDR1 is KGHDR and CDR2 SFDVKD. V lost 2 bases to trimming and J lost 2 bases; unmatched junction nucleotides: 4. This CDR3 has 15 residues. CDR3 loop: CATSDYWGGQETQYF. The CDR3 DNA is TGTGCCACCAGTGATTATTGGGGGGGTCAAGAGACCCAGTACTTC.

V is TRBV5-1 and J is TRBJ2-7; 10 bases fit TRBD1. Germline V CDR1 and CDR2: SGHRS, YFSETQ. V trimming: 7 bases; J trimming: 6 bases; junction bases outside the gene matches: 7. The CDR3 length is 13 residues. The CDR3 region is CASSGTGVLEQYF. CDR3 coding DNA: TGCGCCAGCTCCGGGACAGGGGTCCTCGAGCAGTACTTC. Together with reference TRBV5-1 and TRBJ2-7, the CDR3 gives the full variable domain: KAGVTQTPRYLIKTRGQQVTLSCSPISGHRSVSWYQQTPGQGLQFLFEYFSETQRNKGNFPGRFSGRQFSNSRSEMNVSTLELGDSALYLCASSGTGVLEQYFGPGTRLTVT.

The chain has TRBV4-1 and TRBJ1-6, with D possibly TRBD1 on 6 matching bases. Germline loops: CDR1 MGHRA, CDR2 YSYEKL. The CDR3 covers 13 residues. Trimming removed 0 bases at V and 10 bases at J, with 7 bases between. The CDR3 DNA sequence: TGCGCCAGCAGCCAAGAAAGGGGGTCACCCCTCCACTTT. Residues: CASSQERGSPLHF.

As to this clone: Other DNA sequences within the sample encode an identical CDR3. CDR3 region: CASSQGGGYTF. The CDR3 coding sequence is TGTGCCAGCAGCCAAGGAGGAGGCTACACCTTC. The chain has TRBV3-1 (or the pseudogene TRBV3-2) and TRBJ1-2; D is unclear. The CDR3 consists of 11 residues. Trimming shortened V by 1 base and J by 8 bases, and 5 bases separated the two germline ends. Germline values: CDR1 LGHDT, CDR2 YNNKEL (reference sequence).

J is TRBJ2-2 and V is TRBV6-5, with 7 bases fitting TRBD2. The CDR3 covers 14 residues. Germline V CDR1 and CDR2: MNHEY, SVGAGI. V lost 7 bases and J lost 2; bases outside the gene matches: 4. CDR3 sequence reads: CASTPGGNTGELFF. The CDR3 coding sequence is TGTGCCAGCACCCCGGGAGGCAACACCGGGGAGCTGTTTTTT.

The chain employs TRBV30 and TRBJ1-2; D is unresolved. CDR3 length: 13 amino acids. Trimming removed 2 bases at V and 5 bases at J, with 12 bases between. Germline V lookup: CDR1 GTSNPN, CDR2 SVGIG (reference sequence). CDR3 DNA: TGTGCCTGGAGTATGGAGTCGGGATATGGCTACACCTTC. Protein sequence: CAWSMESGYGYTF.

V gene TRBV9 combines with J gene TRBJ2-5; the D gene is possibly TRBD2 (6 bases). The CDR3 runs 18 residues. The germline V and J ends were trimmed by 0 bases and 3 bases, with 21 bases remaining between them. Germline V gene data show CDR1 as SGDLS and CDR2 as YYNGEE. CDR3 loop: CASSVAPRQGGGKETQYF. The CDR3 DNA is TGTGCCAGCAGCGTAGCCCCCCGTCAGGGCGGAGGGAAAGAGACCCAGTACTTC.

The rearrangement joins TRBV4-2 to TRBJ2-3, with a weak D call TRBD1 (6 bases). The CDR3 is 15 residues long. V was pared by 1 base and J by 5 bases, with 13 bases between. CDR1 LGHNA and CDR2 YNFKEQ come from the germline V gene. DNA of the CDR3: TGTGCCAGCAGCCAAGGACGACAGGAGATAGATACGCAGTATTTT. Its translation: CASSQGRQEIDTQYF.

A single count supports this clone. The chain carries TRBV11-2 and TRBJ2-7; TRBD1 matches 9 bases. The germline V gene encodes CDR1 SGHAT and CDR2 FQNNGV. The trim removed 5 bases at V and 4 bases at J, leaving 12 bases unmatched. The CDR3 runs 16 residues. The CDR3 DNA follows: TGTGCCAGCAGCCGAGGGCCCACGGACAGGGGATACGAGCAGTACTTC. Translation: CASSRGPTDRGYEQYF.

The gene calls are TRBV6-5 and TRBJ2-1; D remains ambiguous. V was trimmed by 6 bases and J by 7 bases, leaving 19 bases between them. Germline V gene data show CDR1 as MNHEY and CDR2 as SVGAGI. The CDR3 is 15 amino acids. The CDR3 DNA reads as TGTGCCAGCAGCCTGTCCGTCGCTAGTAGGAATGAGCAGTTCTTC. This encodes CASSLSVASRNEQFF.

The V call is TRBV3-1 (or the pseudogene TRBV3-2), the J call TRBJ2-7, with 11 positions matching TRBD2. Trimming took 3 bases from V and 2 from J; bases not matched to a gene: 3. The CDR3 is 15 amino acids. CDR1 is LGHDT and CDR2 is YNNKEL in the germline V gene (reference sequence). The CDR3 coding sequence is TGTGCCAGCAGCCACCTAGCGGGGGGCCCCTACGAGCAGTACTTC. Amino acid sequence: CASSHLAGGPYEQYF.

The chain recombines TRBV11-2 with TRBJ1-2, with D possibly being TRBD1 (5 bases). The CDR3 is 15 amino acids. Germline CDR1 reads SGHAT; CDR2 reads FQNNGV. V was shortened by 5 bases and J by 7 bases, with 20 bases between the two germline ends. This CDR3 is CASSPPQVPARGYTF. The CDR3, as DNA: TGTGCCAGCAGCCCACCACAGGTCCCAGCACGTGGCTACACCTTC.

J is TRBJ2-7 and V is TRBV29-1; 8 positions match TRBD1. Germline V lookup: CDR1 SQVTM, CDR2 ANQGSEA. The CDR3 sequence is 14 residues long. The V gene end was trimmed by 0 bases and the J gene end by 2 bases; junction bases not matched to a gene: 3. The CDR3 protein is CSVEDRDRTYEQYF. DNA for the CDR3: TGCAGCGTTGAAGACCGGGACAGGACCTACGAGCAGTACTTC.

The gene calls are TRBV14 and TRBJ2-1; D possibly corresponds to TRBD2 (5 bases). Germline V gene sequence: CDR1 SGHDN, CDR2 FVKESK. CDR3 length: 12 amino acids. Deletions cut 1 base from V and 15 bases from J, with 13 bases between. The CDR3 nucleotides read TGTGCCAGCAGCCAAGCCGGGATTAGGATGTTCTTC. Translated, it gives CASSQAGIRMFF.